These 23 T cell receptor beta chains came from one sample sequenced in a study of human T cells and chemical hapten exposure. The study extracted total RNA from unfractionated whole blood. Using its own MiXCR run on the 5' RACE reads, TCRdb lists one record per CDR3 protein. Seen here are under 85,000 distinct CDR3 sequences, more than 7% observed once, and the top ten hold 2% to 2.5%. These receptors came from a male donor in good health.

The V and J genes are TRBV2 and TRBJ2-1; D tentatively fits TRBD1 or TRBD2 (5 bases each). The germline V gene encodes CDR1 SNHLY and CDR2 FYNNEI. The ends were cut back, 5 bases at V and 8 bases at J, with 19 bases in the middle. The CDR3 extends over 15 amino acids. CDR3: CASSRTPQGTHEQFF. CDR3 DNA: TGTGCCAGCAGTCGGACTCCCCAAGGGACCCATGAGCAGTTCTTC.

In the case of this clonotype: Sequence at one end of the junction differs from germline and may be a read error. The chain employs TRBV7-2 and TRBJ1-2; TRBD1 is a possible D gene (5 bases). This CDR3 contains 13 residues. In germline, CDR1 is SGHTA, CDR2 FQGNSA. The CDR3: CASSFDSNYGDTF. The DNA for the CDR3 is TGTGCCAGCAGCTTCGACAGCAACTATGGCGACACCTTC.

The genes are TRBV3-1 and TRBJ2-4; TRBD1 aligns across 7 bases. This CDR3 comprises 15 residues. Germline CDR1 reads LGHDT; CDR2 reads YNNKEL (reference sequence). With V trimmed by 4 bases and J by 6 bases, 9 bases remained unmatched. The CDR3 DNA follows: TGTGCCAGCAGCCGCAGGGACAGCGACGGAAACATTCAGTACTTC. The encoded protein is CASSRRDSDGNIQYF.

This chain joins TRBV20-1 and TRBJ1-5; D perhaps matches TRBD1 (6 bases). The CDR3 consists of 15 residues. V lost 4 bases, J lost 2 bases, and 15 bases lay in between. Germline CDR1 reads DFQATT; CDR2 reads SNEGSKA (reference sequence). The CDR3 nucleotides read TGCAGTGCTACGGGGGGGGGGGCCGGCAATCAGCCCCAGCATTTT. It encodes CSATGGGAGNQPQHF.

Many counts were recorded for this clonotype. The rearrangement links TRBV20-1 to TRBJ2-1; D possibly corresponds to TRBD1 (6 bases). Trimming removed 5 bases from V and 0 bases from J, with 11 bases in between. The CDR3 loop spans 14 amino acids. The germline V gene has CDR1 DFQATT and CDR2 SNEGSKA (reference sequence). CDR3: CSALDRYSYNEQFF. The CDR3 DNA reads TGCAGTGCTCTAGACAGGTACTCCTACAATGAGCAGTTCTTC.

This clonotype was recorded at least ten times. The chain uses TRBV29-1 and TRBJ2-7, with D possibly matching TRBD2 (5 bases). The CDR3 is 12 residues long. The germline V gene has CDR1 SQVTM and CDR2 ANQGSEA. V was shortened by 6 bases and J by 6 bases, with 15 bases between the two germline ends. This CDR3 reads CSVILPGGEQYF. The CDR3 coding sequence is TGCAGCGTGATACTGCCAGGAGGCGAGCAGTACTTC.

This clonotype was seen a handful of times. Germline is not matched at one junction end, which may reflect a read error. This chain connects TRBV20-1 to TRBJ2-4, with 10 bases identical to TRBD2. Germline CDR1 and CDR2: DFQATT and SNEGSKA (reference sequence). This CDR3 spans 13 amino acids. The chain's CDR3 is CSARDVVAGGLRF. The CDR3 bases are TGCAGTGCTAGAGATGTGGTAGCGGGGGGCCTTAGGTTC.

This clonotype was detected only a few times. The V and J genes are TRBV5-1 and TRBJ1-5; D is unresolved. V was clipped by 0 bases and J by 0 bases, with 7 bases between them. This CDR3 has 15 amino acids. The germline V gene encodes CDR1 SGHRS and CDR2 YFSETQ. The CDR3 nucleotides are TGCGCCAGCAGCTTGGGGATCGATAGCAATCAGCCCCAGCATTTT. Translating it yields CASSLGIDSNQPQHF.

This clonotype was picked up a small number of times. The rearrangement links TRBV5-4 to TRBJ1-1; 9 bases are shared with TRBD1. There are 14 residues in the CDR3. The junction had 6 bases not matched to a gene; V was cut back by 4 bases and J by 5 bases. Germline CDR1 is SGHNT and CDR2 is YYREEE (reference sequence). CDR3 nucleotides: TGTGCCAGCAGCGGGGGACAGGGTGGGACTGAAGCTTTCTTT. It codes for CASSGGQGGTEAFF.

This clonotype occurred many times. The V gene is TRBV27, the J gene TRBJ2-7, with 10 bases fitting TRBD1. Per germline, CDR1 MNHEY and CDR2 SMNVEV (reference sequence). The CDR3 totals 14 residues. Trimming took 4 bases from V and 7 from J; bases not matched to a gene: 7. Here the CDR3 DNA reads TGTGCCAGCAGTTCCGGGACAGGGGCCCAAGAGCAGTACTTC. Translated, it gives CASSSGTGAQEQYF.

This chain links TRBV15 with TRBJ2-3; D perhaps matches TRBD2 (5 bases). Trimming pared 2 bases from V and 5 bases from J, leaving 17 bases between. Germline CDR1 is LNHNV and CDR2 is YYDKDF (reference sequence). CDR3 length: 16 residues. The CDR3 protein is CATSRIRTGTRDTQYF. Here the CDR3 DNA reads TGTGCCACCAGCAGAATACGGACGGGAACGAGAGATACGCAGTATTTT.

CDR3 sequence (DNA): TGTGCCAGCAGCCATCCAGCGGCCAACACAGATACGCAGTATTTT. It encodes CASSHPAANTDTQYF. V gene TRBV4-2 combines with J gene TRBJ2-3; D possibly corresponds to TRBD2 (5 bases). The CDR3 has 15 residues. Trimming pared 3 bases from V and 2 bases from J, leaving 12 bases between. The germline CDR1 and CDR2 sequences are LGHNA and YNFKEQ.

The chain carries TRBV3-1 and TRBJ1-1; perhaps TRBD1 as D (5 bases). From germline, CDR1 is LGHDT and CDR2 YNNKEL (reference sequence). This CDR3 is built from 16 residues. V was cut by 1 base and J by 1 base, with 13 bases left in between. In DNA, the CDR3 is TGTGCCAGCAGCCAAGGTACGAGGGGATGGAACACTGAAGCTTTCTTT. It codes for CASSQGTRGWNTEAFF.

This clonotype occurred a few times. The V call is TRBV2, the J call TRBJ1-5; D is undetermined. Trimming cost V 7 bases and J 0 bases, with 10 bases left between them. The CDR3 has 14 amino acids. The germline V gene encodes CDR1 SNHLY and CDR2 FYNNEI. CDR3 nucleotide sequence: TGTGCCAGCAAGGAGGCGAATAGCAATCAGCCCCAGCATTTT. Translating it yields CASKEANSNQPQHF.

This clonotype has at least ten counts. The chain combines TRBV7-8 with TRBJ2-2; 7 positions agree with TRBD1. The V and J ends lost 3 bases and 2 bases, in that order; junction bases with no gene match: 6. The V gene's germline CDR1 is SGHVS and CDR2 FQNEAQ. This CDR3 has 16 amino acids. CDR3 in amino acids: CASSFLAGGNTGELFF. The CDR3 nucleotides read TGTGCCAGCAGCTTCCTAGCAGGGGGTAACACCGGGGAGCTGTTTTTT.

This clonotype showed up just a few times. This chain connects TRBV6-5 to TRBJ2-7; TRBD2 matches 14 bases. CDR1 is MNHEY, CDR2 SVGAGI, per germline. The CDR3 has 15 amino acids. The V segment lost 4 bases and the J segment 7 bases; nucleotides outside the gene matches: 6. The CDR3, as DNA: TGTGCCAGCAGTTTGACTAGCGGGAGGGTGTGGGAGCAGTACTTC. This encodes CASSLTSGRVWEQYF.

J is TRBJ1-6 and V is TRBV6-5; TRBD1 matches 7 bases. CDR3 length: 14 residues. The ends lost 2 bases at V and 8 bases at J; junction bases unmatched: 3. Germline values: CDR1 MNHEY, CDR2 SVGAGI. The CDR3 sequence: CASSYRGPDSPLHF. The CDR3 DNA is TGTGCCAGCAGTTACAGGGGGCCAGATTCACCCCTCCACTTT.

This clonotype showed up just a few times. The CDR3 coding sequence is TGTGCCAGTAGTTTGGAGAGAGCGGGAGGCTACGAGCAGTACTTC. Translation gives CASSLERAGGYEQYF. The chain joins TRBV19 to TRBJ2-7, with 9 bases matching TRBD2. The trim removed 5 bases at V and 3 bases at J, leaving 8 bases unmatched. CDR1 is LNHDA and CDR2 is SQIVND in the germline V gene (reference sequence). The CDR3 totals 15 residues.

This clonotype was seen repeatedly, ten times or more. The CDR3 is CSAFTGSKDEQFF. The CDR3 DNA is TGCAGTGCTTTTACCGGGAGCAAGGATGAGCAGTTCTTC. The chain has TRBV20-1 and TRBJ2-1, with D tentatively TRBD2 (6 bases). Between the trimmed V and J ends, which lost 5 bases and 8 bases, there was a span of 16 bases. The CDR3 runs to 13 residues. The V gene's germline CDR1 is DFQATT and CDR2 SNEGSKA (reference sequence).

J is TRBJ1-2 and V is TRBV6-5; D perhaps matches TRBD1 (6 bases). There are 16 residues in the CDR3. The germline V gene encodes CDR1 MNHEY and CDR2 SVGAGI. Deletions cut 2 bases from V and 6 bases from J, with 19 bases between. CDR3 in amino acids: CASSYRGVAVMDGYTF. The CDR3 DNA reads as TGTGCCAGCAGTTACAGGGGGGTGGCAGTCATGGATGGCTACACCTTC.

This clonotype was counted a few times. The V call is TRBV12-3 or TRBV12-4, the J call TRBJ1-2, with 7 bases that match TRBD1. With 1 base clipped from V and 5 bases from J, the junction kept 4 bases outside the gene matches. CDR3 length: 14 residues. This CDR3 is CASSLDSRGYGYTF. The CDR3 DNA is TGTGCCAGCAGTTTAGATTCCAGGGGGTATGGCTACACCTTC.

This clonotype appeared many times. The chain employs TRBV6-5 and TRBJ2-3; 11 nucleotides agree with TRBD2. CDR1 is MNHEY, CDR2 SVGAGI, per germline. The CDR3 contains 18 residues. Trimming at V came to 1 base and at J to 1 base, leaving 7 bases not matched to a gene. The CDR3 protein is CASSYFPTSGTGTDTQYF. The CDR3 DNA is TGTGCCAGCAGTTACTTCCCGACTAGCGGGACTGGCACAGATACGCAGTATTTT.

This clonotype has at least ten counts. The chain recombines TRBV20-1 with TRBJ1-2, with D perhaps matching TRBD1 (5 bases). V lost 5 bases, J lost 8 bases, and 15 bases lay in between. The CDR3 totals 12 residues. Germline-derived CDR1 and CDR2 are DFQATT and SNEGSKA (reference sequence). The CDR3, as DNA: TGCAGTGCTCTTGCCAGGACAAGCGGCTACACCTTC. Its protein is CSALARTSGYTF.